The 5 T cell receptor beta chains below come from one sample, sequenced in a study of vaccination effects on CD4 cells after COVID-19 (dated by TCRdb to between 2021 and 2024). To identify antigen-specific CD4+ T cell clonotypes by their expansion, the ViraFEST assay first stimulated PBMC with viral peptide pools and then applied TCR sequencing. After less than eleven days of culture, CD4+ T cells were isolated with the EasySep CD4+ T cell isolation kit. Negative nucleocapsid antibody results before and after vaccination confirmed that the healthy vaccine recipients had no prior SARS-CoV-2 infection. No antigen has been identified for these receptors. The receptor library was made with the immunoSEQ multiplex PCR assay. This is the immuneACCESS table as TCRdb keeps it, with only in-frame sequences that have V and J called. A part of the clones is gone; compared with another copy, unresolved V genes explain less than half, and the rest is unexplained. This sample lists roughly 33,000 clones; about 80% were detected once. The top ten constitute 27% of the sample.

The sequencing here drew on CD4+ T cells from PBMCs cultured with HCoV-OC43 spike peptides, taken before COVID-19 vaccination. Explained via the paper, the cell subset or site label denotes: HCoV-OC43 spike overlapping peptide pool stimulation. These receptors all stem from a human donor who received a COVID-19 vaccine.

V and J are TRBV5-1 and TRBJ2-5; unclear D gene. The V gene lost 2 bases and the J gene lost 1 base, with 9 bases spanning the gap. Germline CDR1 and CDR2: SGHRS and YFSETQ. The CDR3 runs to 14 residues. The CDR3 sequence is CASSFLTSQETQYF. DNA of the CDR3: TGCGCCAGCAGCTTTCTGACAAGCCAAGAGACCCAGTACTTC. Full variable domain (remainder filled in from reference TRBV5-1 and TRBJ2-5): KAGVTQTPRYLIKTRGQQVTLSCSPISGHRSVSWYQQTPGQGLQFLFEYFSETQRNKGNFPGRFSGRQFSNSRSEMNVSTLELGDSALYLCASSFLTSQETQYFGPGTRLLVL.

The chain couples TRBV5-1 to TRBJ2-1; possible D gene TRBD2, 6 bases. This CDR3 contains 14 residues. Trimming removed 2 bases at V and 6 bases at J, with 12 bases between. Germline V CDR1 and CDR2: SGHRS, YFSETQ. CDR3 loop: CASSFRRVANEQFF. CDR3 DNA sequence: TGCGCCAGCAGCTTTCGGAGGGTTGCCAATGAGCAGTTCTTC.

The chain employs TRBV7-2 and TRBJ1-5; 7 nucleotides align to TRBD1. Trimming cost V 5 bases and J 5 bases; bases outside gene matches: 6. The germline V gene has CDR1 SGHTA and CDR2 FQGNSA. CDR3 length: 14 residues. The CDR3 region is CASSARGTHQPQHF. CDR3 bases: TGTGCCAGCAGCGCCAGGGGGACCCATCAGCCCCAGCATTTT.

The CDR3 DNA sequence: TGCAGTGCATACAGGGAAACTGAAGCTTTCTTT. Residues: CSAYRETEAFF. This sequence joins TRBV20-1 and TRBJ1-1; maybe TRBD1 (6 bases). The CDR3 consists of 11 residues. Per germline, CDR1 DFQATT and CDR2 SNEGSKA (reference sequence). V was shortened by 6 bases and J by 5 bases, with 10 bases between the two germline ends.

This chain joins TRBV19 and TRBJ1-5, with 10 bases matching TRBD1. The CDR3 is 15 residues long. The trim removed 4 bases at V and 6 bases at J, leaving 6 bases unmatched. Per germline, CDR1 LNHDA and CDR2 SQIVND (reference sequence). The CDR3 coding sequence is TGTGCCAGTAGTAGGAGAGGACAGGGGGTTCAGCCCCAGCATTTT. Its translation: CASSRRGQGVQPQHF.